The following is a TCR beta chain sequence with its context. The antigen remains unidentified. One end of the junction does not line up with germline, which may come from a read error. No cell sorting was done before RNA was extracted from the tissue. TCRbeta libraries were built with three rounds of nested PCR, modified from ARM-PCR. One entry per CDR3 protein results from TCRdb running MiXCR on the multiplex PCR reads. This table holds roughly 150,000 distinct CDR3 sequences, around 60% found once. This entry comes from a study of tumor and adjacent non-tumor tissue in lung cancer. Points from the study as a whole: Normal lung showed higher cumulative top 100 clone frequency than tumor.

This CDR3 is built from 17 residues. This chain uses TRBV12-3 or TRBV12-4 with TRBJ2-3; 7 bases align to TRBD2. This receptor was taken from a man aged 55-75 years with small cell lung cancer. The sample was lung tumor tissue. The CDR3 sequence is CASSELGLEGVTYTQYF. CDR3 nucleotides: TGTGCCAGCAGCGAGCTCGGACTAGAGGGCGTCACATATACGCAGTATTTT.